Listed below are T cell receptor beta chains from one sample, sequenced in a study of cytomegalovirus exposure and HLA in healthy donors. TCRdb keeps only in-frame clones here, not all; method: immunoSEQ multiplex PCR. Here the sample spans about 130,000 clones, around 71% being singletons. Sequencing was done on a sample of PBMCs. Receptor source: a woman aged 55-75 years in good health and CMV-seropositive. The CDR3 runs from the conserved cysteine through the conserved F or W.

cdr3_aa: CASFETGLREQYF; v_call: TRBV6-6; j_call: TRBJ2-7
cdr3_aa: CASSCPPGQGNEKLFF; v_call: TRBV6-5; j_call: TRBJ1-4
cdr3_aa: CASSLRDSSYEQYF; v_call: TRBV7-9; j_call: TRBJ2-7
cdr3_aa: CASSPGQGNNQPQHF; v_call: TRBV18; j_call: TRBJ1-5
cdr3_aa: CASSLTSFSGGYTF; v_call: TRBV14; j_call: TRBJ1-2
cdr3_aa: CASSLGGQASDTQYF; v_call: TRBV5-1; j_call: TRBJ2-3
cdr3_aa: CASSPLDRAYEQYF; v_call: TRBV9; j_call: TRBJ2-7
cdr3_aa: CASSRRTAGELFF; v_call: TRBV5-8; j_call: TRBJ2-2
cdr3_aa: CASSLGLAGASTDTQYF; v_call: TRBV5-1; j_call: TRBJ2-3
cdr3_aa: CASKEWYGYTF; v_call: TRBV19; j_call: TRBJ1-2
cdr3_aa: CASSPVRLEKLFF; v_call: TRBV7-9; j_call: TRBJ1-4
cdr3_aa: CASSFSPGTGAYEQYF; v_call: TRBV6-5; j_call: TRBJ2-7
cdr3_aa: CASSFIPGNSQETQYF; v_call: TRBV5-6; j_call: TRBJ2-5
cdr3_aa: CASSPGTDRNIQYF; v_call: TRBV19; j_call: TRBJ2-4
cdr3_aa: CASTPESSYYGYTF; v_call: TRBV19; j_call: TRBJ1-2
cdr3_aa: CASSQDATDYGYTF; v_call: TRBV4-1; j_call: TRBJ1-2
cdr3_aa: CASSPGGAQPQHF; v_call: TRBV9; j_call: TRBJ1-5
cdr3_aa: CASSISLTPNQPQHF; v_call: TRBV19; j_call: TRBJ1-5
cdr3_aa: CASSGDRVMNTEAFF; v_call: TRBV9; j_call: TRBJ1-1
cdr3_aa: CASSSYSYEQYF; v_call: TRBV5-6; j_call: TRBJ2-7
cdr3_aa: CASSFSGLTNSPLHF; v_call: TRBV5-8; j_call: TRBJ1-6
cdr3_aa: CASSYSVSGAYEQYF; v_call: TRBV6-5; j_call: .
cdr3_aa: CASSQDGSGPRGTQYF; v_call: TRBV14; j_call: TRBJ2-5
cdr3_aa: CASSLVGPAGEQYF; v_call: TRBV5-1; j_call: TRBJ2-7
cdr3_aa: CASSPGTGLSYEQYF; v_call: TRBV18; j_call: TRBJ2-7
cdr3_aa: CASSPGQGNTEAFF; v_call: TRBV4-1; j_call: TRBJ1-1
cdr3_aa: CASSYPGMNTEAFF; v_call: TRBV6-5; j_call: TRBJ1-1